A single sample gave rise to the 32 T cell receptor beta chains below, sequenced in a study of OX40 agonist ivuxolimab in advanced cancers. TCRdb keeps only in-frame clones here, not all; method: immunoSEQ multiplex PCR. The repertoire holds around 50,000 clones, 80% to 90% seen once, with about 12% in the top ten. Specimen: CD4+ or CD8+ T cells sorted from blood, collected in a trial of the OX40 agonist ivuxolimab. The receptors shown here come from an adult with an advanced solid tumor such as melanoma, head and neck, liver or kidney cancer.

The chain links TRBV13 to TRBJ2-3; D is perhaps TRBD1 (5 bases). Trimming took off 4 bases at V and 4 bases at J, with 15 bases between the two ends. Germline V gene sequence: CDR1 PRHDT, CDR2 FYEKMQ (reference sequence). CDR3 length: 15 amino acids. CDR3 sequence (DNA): TGTGCCAGCAGCTACAGTTCAGGGTCGGCAGATACGCAGTATTTT. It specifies CASSYSSGSADTQYF.

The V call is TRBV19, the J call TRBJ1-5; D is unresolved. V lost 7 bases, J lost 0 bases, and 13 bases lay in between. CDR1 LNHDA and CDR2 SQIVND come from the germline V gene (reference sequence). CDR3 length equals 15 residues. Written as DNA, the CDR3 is TGTGCCAGTAATTACCTCTTCGATAGCAATCAGCCCCAGCATTTT. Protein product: CASNYLFDSNQPQHF. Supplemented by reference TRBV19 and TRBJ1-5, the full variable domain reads DGGITQSPKYLFRKEGQNVTLSCEQNLNHDAMYWYRQDPGQGLRLIYYSQIVNDFQKGDIAEGYSVSREKKESFPLTVTSAQKNPTAFYLCASNYLFDSNQPQHFGDGTRLSIL.

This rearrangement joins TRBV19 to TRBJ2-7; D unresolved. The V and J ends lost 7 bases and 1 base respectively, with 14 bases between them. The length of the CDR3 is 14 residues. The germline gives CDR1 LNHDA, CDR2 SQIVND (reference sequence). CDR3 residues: CASKATSLSYEQYV. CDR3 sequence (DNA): TGTGCCAGTAAAGCGACAAGCCTTTCCTACGAGCAGTACGTC.

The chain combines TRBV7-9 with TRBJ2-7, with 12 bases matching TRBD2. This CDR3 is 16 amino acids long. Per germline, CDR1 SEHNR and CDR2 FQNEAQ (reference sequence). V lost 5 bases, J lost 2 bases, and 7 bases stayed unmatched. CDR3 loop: CASSPRLAGDTYEQYF. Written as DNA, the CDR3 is TGTGCCAGCAGCCCCCGACTAGCGGGGGATACCTACGAGCAGTACTTC.

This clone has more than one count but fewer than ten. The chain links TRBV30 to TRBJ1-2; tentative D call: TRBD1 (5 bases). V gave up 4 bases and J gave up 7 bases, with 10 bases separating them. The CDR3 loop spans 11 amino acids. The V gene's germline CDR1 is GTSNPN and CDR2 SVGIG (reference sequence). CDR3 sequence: CAWIGATGYTF. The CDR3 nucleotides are TGTGCCTGGATTGGGGCTACTGGCTACACCTTC.

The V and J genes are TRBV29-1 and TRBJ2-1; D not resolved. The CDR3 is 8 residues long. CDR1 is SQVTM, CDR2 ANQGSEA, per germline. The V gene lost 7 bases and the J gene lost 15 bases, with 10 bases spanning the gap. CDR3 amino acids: CSAPPSFF. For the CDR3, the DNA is TGCAGCGCTCCGCCTTCGTTCTTC.

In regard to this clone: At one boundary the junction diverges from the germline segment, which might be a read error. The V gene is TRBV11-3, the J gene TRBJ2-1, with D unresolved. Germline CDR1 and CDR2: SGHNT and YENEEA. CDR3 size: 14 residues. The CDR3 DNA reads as TGTGCCAGCAGCCCCGACCGCTCCTTCAATGAGCAGTTCTTC. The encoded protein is CASSPDRSFNEQFF.

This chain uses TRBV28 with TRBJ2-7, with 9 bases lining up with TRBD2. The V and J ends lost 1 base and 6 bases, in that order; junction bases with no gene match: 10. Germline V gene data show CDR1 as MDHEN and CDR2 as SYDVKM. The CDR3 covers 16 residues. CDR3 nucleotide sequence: TGTGCCAGCAGTTTATATACTAGCGGGTTAAGTGCCGAGCAGTACTTC. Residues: CASSLYTSGLSAEQYF.

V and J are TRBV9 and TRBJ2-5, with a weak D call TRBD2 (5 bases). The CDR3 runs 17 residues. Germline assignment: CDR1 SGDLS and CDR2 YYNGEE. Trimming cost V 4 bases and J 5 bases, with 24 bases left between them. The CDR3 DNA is TGTGCCAGCAGCCCAGAGGGCGGCGGTCTCTTGGCGGAGACCCAGTACTTC. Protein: CASSPEGGGLLAETQYF.

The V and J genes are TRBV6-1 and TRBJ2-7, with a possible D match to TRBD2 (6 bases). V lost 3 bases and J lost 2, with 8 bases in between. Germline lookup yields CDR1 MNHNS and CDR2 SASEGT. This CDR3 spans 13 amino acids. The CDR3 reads CASSEGLPYEQYF. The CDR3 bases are TGTGCCAGCAGTGAGGGACTTCCCTACGAGCAGTACTTC.

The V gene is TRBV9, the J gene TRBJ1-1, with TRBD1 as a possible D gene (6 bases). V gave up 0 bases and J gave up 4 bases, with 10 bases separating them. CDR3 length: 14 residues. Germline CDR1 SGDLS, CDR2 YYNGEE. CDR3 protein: CASSVAGGGTEAFF. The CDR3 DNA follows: TGTGCCAGCAGCGTAGCTGGGGGCGGCACTGAAGCTTTCTTT.

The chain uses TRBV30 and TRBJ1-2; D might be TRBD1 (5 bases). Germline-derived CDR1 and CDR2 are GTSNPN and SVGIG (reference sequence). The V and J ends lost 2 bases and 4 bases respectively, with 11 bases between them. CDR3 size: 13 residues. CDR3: CAWSKGFGYGYTF. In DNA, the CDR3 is TGTGCCTGGAGTAAGGGGTTTGGCTATGGCTACACCTTC.

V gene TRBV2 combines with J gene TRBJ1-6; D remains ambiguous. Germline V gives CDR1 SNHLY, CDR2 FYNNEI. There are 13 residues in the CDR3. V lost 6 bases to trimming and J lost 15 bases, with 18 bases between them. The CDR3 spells CASSATPGPLLHF. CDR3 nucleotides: TGTGCCAGCAGCGCAACCCCGGGCCCCCTCCTCCACTTT.

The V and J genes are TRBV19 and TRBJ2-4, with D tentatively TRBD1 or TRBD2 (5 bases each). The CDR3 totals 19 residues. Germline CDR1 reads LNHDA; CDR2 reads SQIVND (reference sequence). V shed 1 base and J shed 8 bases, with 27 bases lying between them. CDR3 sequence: CASSIVRRRGLPRGHIQYF. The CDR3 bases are TGTGCCAGTAGTATAGTCCGACGAAGGGGTTTGCCAAGGGGACACATTCAGTACTTC.

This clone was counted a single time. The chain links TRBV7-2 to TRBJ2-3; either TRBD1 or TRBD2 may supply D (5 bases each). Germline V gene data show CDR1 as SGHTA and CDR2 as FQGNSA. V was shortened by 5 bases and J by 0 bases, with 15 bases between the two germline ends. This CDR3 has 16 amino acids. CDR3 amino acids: CASSRSRDRSTDTQYF. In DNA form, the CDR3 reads TGTGCCAGCAGCCGATCCCGGGACCGAAGCACAGATACGCAGTATTTT. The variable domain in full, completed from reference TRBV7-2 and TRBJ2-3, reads GAGVSQSPSNKVTEKGKDVELRCDPISGHTALYWYRQSLGQGLEFLIYFQGNSAPDKSGLPSDRFSAERTGGSVSTLTIQRTQQEDSAVYLCASSRSRDRSTDTQYFGPGTRLTVL.

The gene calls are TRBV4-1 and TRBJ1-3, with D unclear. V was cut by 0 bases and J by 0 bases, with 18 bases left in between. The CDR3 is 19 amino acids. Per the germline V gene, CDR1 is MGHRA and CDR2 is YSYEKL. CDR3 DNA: TGCGCCAGCAGCCAAGAACCCCGGGAATACGTGAGCTCTGGAAACACCATATATTTT. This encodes CASSQEPREYVSSGNTIYF.

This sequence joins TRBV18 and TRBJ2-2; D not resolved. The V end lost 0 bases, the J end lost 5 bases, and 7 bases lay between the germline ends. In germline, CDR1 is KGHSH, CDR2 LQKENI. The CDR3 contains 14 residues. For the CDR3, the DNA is TGTGCCAGCTCACCACCCGACGCAACCGGGGAGCTGTTTTTT. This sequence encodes CASSPPDATGELFF.

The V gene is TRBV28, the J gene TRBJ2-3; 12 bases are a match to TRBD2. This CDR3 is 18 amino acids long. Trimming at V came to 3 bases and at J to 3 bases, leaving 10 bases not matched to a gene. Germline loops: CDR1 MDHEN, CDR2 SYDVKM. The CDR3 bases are TGTGCCAGCAGTTTGGAACTAGCGGGAGGCGGCGAGACAGATACGCAGTATTTT. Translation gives CASSLELAGGGETDTQYF.

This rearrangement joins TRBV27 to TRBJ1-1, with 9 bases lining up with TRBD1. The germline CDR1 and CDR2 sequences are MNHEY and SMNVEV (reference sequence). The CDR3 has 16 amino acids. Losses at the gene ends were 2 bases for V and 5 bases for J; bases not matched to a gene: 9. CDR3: CASSLGPGTGMTEAFF. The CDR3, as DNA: TGTGCCAGCAGTTTAGGCCCCGGGACAGGGATGACTGAAGCTTTCTTT.

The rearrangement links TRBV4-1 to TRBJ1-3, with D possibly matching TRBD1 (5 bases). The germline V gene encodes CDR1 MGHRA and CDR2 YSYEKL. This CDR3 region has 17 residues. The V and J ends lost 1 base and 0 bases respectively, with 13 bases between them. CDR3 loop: CASSQVFQGNSGNTIYF. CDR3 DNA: TGCGCCAGCAGCCAAGTCTTCCAGGGAAACTCTGGAAACACCATATATTTT.

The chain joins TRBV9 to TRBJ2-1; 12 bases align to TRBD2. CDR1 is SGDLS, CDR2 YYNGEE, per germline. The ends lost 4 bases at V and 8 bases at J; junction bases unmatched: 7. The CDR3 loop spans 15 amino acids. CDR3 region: CASSLVTSGSHEQFF. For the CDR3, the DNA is TGTGCCAGCAGCCTCGTGACTAGCGGGAGCCATGAGCAGTTCTTC. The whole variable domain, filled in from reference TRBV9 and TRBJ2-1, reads DSGVTQTPKHLITATGQRVTLRCSPRSGDLSVYWYQQSLDQGLQFLIQYYNGEERAKGNILERFSAQQFPDLHSELNLSSLELGDSALYFCASSLVTSGSHEQFFGPGTRLTVL.

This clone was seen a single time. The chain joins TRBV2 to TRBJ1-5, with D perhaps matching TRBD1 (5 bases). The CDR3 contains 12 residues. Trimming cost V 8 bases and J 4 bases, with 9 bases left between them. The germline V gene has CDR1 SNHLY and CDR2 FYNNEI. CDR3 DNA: TGTGCCAGCGGGGAGGGGAATCAGCCCCAGCATTTT. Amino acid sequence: CASGEGNQPQHF.

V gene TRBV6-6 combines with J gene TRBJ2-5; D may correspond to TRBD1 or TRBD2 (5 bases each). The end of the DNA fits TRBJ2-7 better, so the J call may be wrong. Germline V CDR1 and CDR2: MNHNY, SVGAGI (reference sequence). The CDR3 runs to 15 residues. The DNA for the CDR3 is TGTGCCAGCGCCTCCGGGACCCTGGGGCCCTACGAGCAGTACTTC. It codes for CASASGTLGPYEQYF.

CDR3 amino acids: CASSISSYGYTF. The CDR3 DNA reads TGTGCCAGTAGTATTTCCAGCTATGGCTACACCTTC. V gene TRBV19 combines with J gene TRBJ1-2; D unresolved. V lost 3 bases, J lost 4 bases, and 6 bases lay in between. This CDR3 contains 12 residues. The V gene's germline CDR1 is LNHDA and CDR2 SQIVND (reference sequence).

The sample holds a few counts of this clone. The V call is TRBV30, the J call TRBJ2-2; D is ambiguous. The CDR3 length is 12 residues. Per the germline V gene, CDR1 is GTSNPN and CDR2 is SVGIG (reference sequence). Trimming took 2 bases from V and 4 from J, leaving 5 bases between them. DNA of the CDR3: TGTGCCTGGAGTTTGGCCACCGGGGAGCTGTTTTTT. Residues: CAWSLATGELFF.

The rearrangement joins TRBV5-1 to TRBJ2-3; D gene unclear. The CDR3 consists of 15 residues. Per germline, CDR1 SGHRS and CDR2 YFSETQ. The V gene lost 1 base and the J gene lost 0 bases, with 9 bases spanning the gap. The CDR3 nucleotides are TGCGCCAGCAGCTTGAGCCCAGGCAGCACAGATACGCAGTATTTT. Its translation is CASSLSPGSTDTQYF.

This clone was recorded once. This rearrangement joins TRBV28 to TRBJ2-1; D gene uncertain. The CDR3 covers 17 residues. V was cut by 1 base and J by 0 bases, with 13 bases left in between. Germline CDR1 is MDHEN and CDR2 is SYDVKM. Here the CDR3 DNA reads TGTGCCAGCAGTTTATCGACCAGCTCCCTCTCCTACAATGAGCAGTTCTTC. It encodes CASSLSTSSLSYNEQFF. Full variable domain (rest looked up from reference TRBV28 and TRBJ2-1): DVKVTQSSRYLVKRTGEKVFLECVQDMDHENMFWYRQDPGLGLRLIYFSYDVKMKEKGDIPEGYSVSREKKERFSLILESASTNQTSMYLCASSLSTSSLSYNEQFFGPGTRLTVL.

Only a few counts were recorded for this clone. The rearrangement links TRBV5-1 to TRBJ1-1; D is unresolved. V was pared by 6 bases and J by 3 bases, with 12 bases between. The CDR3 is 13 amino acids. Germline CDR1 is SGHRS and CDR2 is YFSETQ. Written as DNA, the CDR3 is TGCGCCAGCATCCAACCCCCGGACACTGAAGCTTTCTTT. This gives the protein CASIQPPDTEAFF.

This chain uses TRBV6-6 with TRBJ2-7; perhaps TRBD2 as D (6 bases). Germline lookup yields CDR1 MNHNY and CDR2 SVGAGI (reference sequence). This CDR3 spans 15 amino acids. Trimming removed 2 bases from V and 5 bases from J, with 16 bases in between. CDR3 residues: CASSYGVGAGDEQYV. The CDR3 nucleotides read TGTGCCAGCAGTTACGGCGTCGGAGCGGGCGACGAGCAGTACGTC.

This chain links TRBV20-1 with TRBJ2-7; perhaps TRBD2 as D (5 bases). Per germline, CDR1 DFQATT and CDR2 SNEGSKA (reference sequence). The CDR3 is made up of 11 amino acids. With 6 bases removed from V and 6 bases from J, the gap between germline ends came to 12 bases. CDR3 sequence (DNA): TGCAGTGCCGGCGAAGGAGGCGAGCAGTACGTC. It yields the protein CSAGEGGEQYV.

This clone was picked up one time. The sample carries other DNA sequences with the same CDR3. CDR3 in DNA: TGTGCCAGCAGTGAATCGGGGCGTGGGAGGGAGGGTGGCTACACCTTC. It encodes CASSESGRGREGGYTF. This chain uses TRBV2 with TRBJ1-2; maybe TRBD1 (5 bases). CDR3 length equals 16 residues. The V gene's germline CDR1 is SNHLY and CDR2 FYNNEI. V was clipped by 2 bases and J by 7 bases, with 20 bases between them.

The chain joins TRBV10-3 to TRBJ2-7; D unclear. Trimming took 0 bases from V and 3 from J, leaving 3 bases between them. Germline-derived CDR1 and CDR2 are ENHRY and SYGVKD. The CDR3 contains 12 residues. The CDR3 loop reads CAISESGYEQYV. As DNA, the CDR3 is TGTGCCATCAGTGAGTCCGGCTACGAGCAGTACGTC.